This T cell receptor (beta chain) was identified in a study of cytomegalovirus exposure and HLA in healthy donors. Study-wide findings and caveats: Across donors, most TCRs were seen rarely, yet some public ones were widespread. Specificity for CMV antigens was confirmed in vitro for a few of the CMV-associated chains. In the roughly 110 validation repertoires, approximately 94% of cluster scores exceeded 0, per a later analysis.

Using immunoSEQ multiplex PCR, the repertoire was profiled, and TCRdb retains in-frame clones only, with some absent. This sample has around 190,000 clones, with about 85% found just once. This clone appeared many times. Antigen: not known. This CDR3 spans 16 amino acids. V trimming: 6 bases; J trimming: 3 bases; junction bases outside the gene matches: 12. CDR1 is SEHNR and CDR2 is FQNEAQ in the germline V gene (reference sequence). The chain combines TRBV7-9 with TRBJ2-3; 7 nucleotides agree with TRBD2. This TCR was sampled from a man between 18 and 35 years old in good health and CMV-seropositive. The sequenced sample consisted of PBMCs. CDR3 amino acids: CASSRPGGAETDTQYF. Written as DNA, the CDR3 is TGTGCCAGCAGTAGGCCGGGGGGAGCGGAGACAGATACGCAGTATTTT.